The next 18 T cell receptor beta chains were all read from a single sample in a study of shared clonotypes between healthy human individuals. The method was immunoSEQ multiplex PCR; TCRdb's version includes in-frame clones alone and lacks a portion of them. The table lists millions of clones, approximately 90% of them singletons. Source material: naive CD4+ T cells sorted from blood. Subset indicated: CD45RA+ positively selected. The receptors come from a young man in good health.

The CDR3 DNA reads TGTGCCAGCAGCTTGGGGGACAGACCTAACACTGAAGCTTTCTTT. It specifies CASSLGDRPNTEAFF. The gene calls are TRBV7-9 and TRBJ1-1; 7 bases align to TRBD1. J gave up 2 bases and V 3 bases, and 6 bases lay outside the gene matches. CDR1 is SEHNR and CDR2 is FQNEAQ in the germline V gene (reference sequence). This CDR3 has 15 amino acids.

V gene TRBV12-1 combines with J gene TRBJ1-6. TRBV12-1 constitutes a pseudogene. The CDR3 covers 16 residues. CDR3 residues: CASPSVGTPLSSPLHF. The CDR3 DNA reads TGTGCCAGCCCCTCCGTCGGGACCCCCCTGAGTTCACCCCTCCACTTT.

The chain carries TRBV2 and TRBJ2-6; 8 bases are shared with TRBD1. The CDR3 consists of 15 residues. Trimming removed 5 bases from V and 2 bases from J; junction bases left unmatched: 2. Germline V gives CDR1 SNHLY, CDR2 FYNNEI. The DNA for the CDR3 is TGTGCCAGCAGTCAGGACAGGGCTGGGGCCAACGTCCTGACTTTC. It is translated as CASSQDRAGANVLTF.

This clone was counted a single time. An end of the junction differs from the germline gene, which may be a read error. This sequence joins TRBV2 and TRBJ2-6; 11 bases fit TRBD1. The CDR3 runs to 14 residues. CDR1 and CDR2 from the germline V gene are SNHLY and FYNNEI. The CDR3, as DNA: TGTGCCAGCAGGGGACAGGGGGGGGCTTTCAGGGCGTCTTTC. It translates to CASRGQGGAFRASF.

CDR3 DNA: TGCGCCAGCGGCTCGGACGGTACGACGGGTGAGCAGTTCTTC. It encodes CASGSDGTTGEQFF. The rearrangement links TRBV5-1 to TRBJ2-1; D ambiguous. The germline V gene encodes CDR1 SGHRS and CDR2 YFSETQ. V lost 7 bases and J 9 bases, leaving 20 bases between the germline ends. There are 14 residues in the CDR3.

This chain links TRBV18 with TRBJ2-2; no clear D. The CDR3 extends over 14 amino acids. The germline V gene encodes CDR1 KGHSH and CDR2 LQKENI. The ends were cut back, 2 bases at V and 2 bases at J, with 6 bases in the middle. The CDR3 protein is CASSPSRNTGELFF. In DNA, the CDR3 is TGTGCCAGCTCACCAAGTCGAAACACCGGGGAGCTGTTTTTT.

The CDR3 sequence is CASSPGGSRETQYF. CDR3 nucleotides: TGTGCCAGCTCCCCAGGGGGATCTCGAGAGACCCAGTACTTC. The chain combines TRBV7-9 with TRBJ2-5; 7 bases agree with TRBD1. This CDR3 region has 14 residues. Trimming at V came to 8 bases and at J to 4 bases, leaving 10 bases not matched to a gene. Germline V CDR1 and CDR2: SEHNR, FQNEAQ (reference sequence). The entire variable domain, with the rest obtained from reference TRBV7-9 and TRBJ2-5, is as follows: DTGVSQNPRHKITKRGQNVTFRCDPISEHNRLYWYRQTLGQGPEFLTYFQNEAQLEKSRLLSDRFSAERPKGSFSTLEIQRTEQGDSAMYLCASSPGGSRETQYFGPGTRLLVL.

This chain connects TRBV7-3 to TRBJ2-1, with D tentatively TRBD2 (5 bases). This CDR3 is 12 amino acids long. Germline assignment: CDR1 SGHTA and CDR2 FQGTGA. Trimming shortened V by 5 bases and J by 9 bases, and 11 bases separated the two germline ends. CDR3 DNA: TGTGCCAGCAGCCTCCGGGGTAGTGAGCAGTTCTTC. Amino acids: CASSLRGSEQFF.

V is TRBV11-2 and J is TRBJ2-7; 7 bases line up with TRBD1. The CDR3 sequence is 14 residues long. CDR1 and CDR2 (germline): SGHAT, FQNNGV. The V gene end was trimmed by 5 bases and the J gene end by 6 bases; junction bases not matched to a gene: 10. The CDR3 loop reads CASSPQTGIGEQYF. The DNA for the CDR3 is TGTGCCAGCAGCCCGCAGACAGGGATTGGCGAGCAGTACTTC.

This chain connects TRBV14 to TRBJ2-7, with unresolved D. V was trimmed by 0 bases and J by 7 bases, leaving 10 bases between them. This CDR3 region has 13 residues. Germline V gene sequence: CDR1 SGHDN, CDR2 FVKESK. Here the CDR3 reads CASSQDMTGEQYF. The CDR3 nucleotides read TGTGCCAGCAGCCAAGATATGACCGGGGAGCAGTACTTC.

This clone was found once. V gene TRBV11-3 combines with J gene TRBJ2-3; D is uncertain. The germline V gene encodes CDR1 SGHNT and CDR2 YENEEA. The CDR3 is made up of 16 amino acids. V was shortened by 2 bases and J by 2 bases, with 14 bases between the two germline ends. DNA of the CDR3: TGTGCCAGCAGCTTACCGGGCAGACTTCACACAGATACGCAGTATTTT. Translation: CASSLPGRLHTDTQYF.

The V gene is TRBV18, the J gene TRBJ2-3; D unclear. Germline V gives CDR1 KGHSH, CDR2 LQKENI. The CDR3 spans 13 residues. The V end was cut by 7 bases, the J end by 0 bases, with 8 bases between. In DNA form, the CDR3 reads TGTGCCAGCTGCCTTACTAGCACAGATACGCAGTATTTT. Protein sequence: CASCLTSTDTQYF.

The V call is TRBV15, the J call TRBJ1-2; D is unresolved. Trimming removed 0 bases at V and 7 bases at J, with 9 bases between. Germline lookup yields CDR1 LNHNV and CDR2 YYDKDF (reference sequence). CDR3 length: 13 amino acids. CDR3 in DNA: TGTGCCACCAGCAGAGATTCTGCGGGTGGCTACACCTTC. As protein: CATSRDSAGGYTF.

The chain carries TRBV6-5 and TRBJ1-4, with TRBD1 identical over 9 bases. Trimming at V came to 5 bases and at J to 8 bases, leaving 9 bases not matched to a gene. This CDR3 spans 15 amino acids. Germline V lookup: CDR1 MNHEY, CDR2 SVGAGI. The CDR3 loop is CASSLTGGRGEKLFF. The DNA of the CDR3 is TGTGCCAGCAGTCTTACAGGGGGCCGAGGGGAAAAACTGTTTTTT.

The rearrangement links TRBV7-9 to TRBJ1-6; 10 bases fit TRBD1. The CDR3 sequence is 16 residues long. Per germline, CDR1 SEHNR and CDR2 FQNEAQ (reference sequence). J lost 7 bases, V lost 6 bases, and 9 bases had no gene match. The CDR3 coding sequence is TGTGCCAGCAGAAACGCGGCGGGACAGGGGAATTCACCCCTCCACTTT. Protein sequence: CASRNAAGQGNSPLHF.

In nucleotides, the CDR3 is TGTGCCAATCCACTAACGGGCTCCTACAATGAGCAGTTCTTC. Translating gives CANPLTGSYNEQFF. The chain has TRBV6-5 and TRBJ2-1, with D hard to call. Germline V gene data show CDR1 as MNHEY and CDR2 as SVGAGI. This CDR3 is built from 14 residues. The germline V and J ends were trimmed by 10 bases and 0 bases, with 13 bases remaining between them.

The CDR3 coding sequence is TGTGCCAGCAGTTACTCGATCGGGGGGCTCAGGGAGACCCAGTACTTC. It specifies CASSYSIGGLRETQYF. J is TRBJ2-5 and V is TRBV6-6; TRBD2 is a possible D gene (7 bases). V was clipped by 0 bases and J by 5 bases, with 16 bases between them. Germline assignment: CDR1 MNHNY and CDR2 SVGAGI (reference sequence). This CDR3 has 16 residues.

Comment on this clone: The same CDR3 can be traced to other DNA sequences in this sample. The chain carries TRBV5-1 and TRBJ1-1; D not resolved. Trimming removed 0 bases from V and 0 bases from J, with 6 bases in between. The germline gives CDR1 SGHRS, CDR2 YFSETQ. The CDR3 extends over 14 amino acids. The CDR3 reads CASSLEGMNTEAFF. DNA for the CDR3: TGCGCCAGCAGCTTGGAGGGTATGAACACTGAAGCTTTCTTT. Together with reference TRBV5-1 and TRBJ1-1, the CDR3 gives the full variable domain: KAGVTQTPRYLIKTRGQQVTLSCSPISGHRSVSWYQQTPGQGLQFLFEYFSETQRNKGNFPGRFSGRQFSNSRSEMNVSTLELGDSALYLCASSLEGMNTEAFFGQGTRLTVV.